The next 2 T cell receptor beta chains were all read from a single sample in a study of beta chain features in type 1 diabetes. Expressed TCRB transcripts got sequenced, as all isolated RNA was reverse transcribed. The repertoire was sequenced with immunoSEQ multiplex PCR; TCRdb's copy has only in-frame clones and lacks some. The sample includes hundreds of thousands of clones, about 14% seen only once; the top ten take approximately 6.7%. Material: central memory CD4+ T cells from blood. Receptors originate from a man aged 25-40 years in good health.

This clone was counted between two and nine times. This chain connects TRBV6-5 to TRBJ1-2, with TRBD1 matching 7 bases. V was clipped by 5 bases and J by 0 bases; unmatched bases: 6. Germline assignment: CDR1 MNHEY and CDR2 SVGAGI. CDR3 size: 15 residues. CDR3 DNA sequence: TGTGCCAGCAGTAATGGACAGGCGACTAACTATGGCTACACCTTC. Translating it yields CASSNGQATNYGYTF.

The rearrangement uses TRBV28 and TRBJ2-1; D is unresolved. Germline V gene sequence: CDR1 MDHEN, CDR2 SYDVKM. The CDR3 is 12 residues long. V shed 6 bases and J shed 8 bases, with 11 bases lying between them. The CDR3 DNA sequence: TGTGCCAGCAGAAGCATGGCTGATGAGCAGTTCTTC. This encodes CASRSMADEQFF.